A selection of T cell receptor beta chains follows, all from one sample in a study of blood T cell repertoires in COVID-19. Generated by immunoSEQ multiplex PCR, the TCRdb table keeps only in-frame clones and is missing some. The sample includes about 410,000 clones, 86% seen only once; the top ten take 1.4%. The sample taken for sequencing was peripheral blood. All receptors derive from a woman aged 30 to 39 with active or convalescent COVID-19. The CDR3 runs from the conserved cysteine through the conserved F or W. The D gene is left open where the match is weak. Some rows mark clone size as missing; the rest say once, few, many or name a class of expanded clone.

v_call	clone_size	d_call	j_call	cdr3_aa	cdr3_nt
TRBV9	-	-	TRBJ1-3	CASSLGGDTIYF	TGTGCCAGTAGCCTCGGAGGTGACACCATATATTTT
TRBV29-1	-	-	TRBJ2-1	CSVAQRGSYNEQFF	TGCAGCGTGGCTCAACGGGGCTCCTACAATGAGCAGTTCTTC
TRBV5-6	-	TRBD1	TRBJ1-2	CASSFGQGSGYTF	TGTGCCAGCAGCTTCGGACAGGGAAGTGGCTACACCTTC
TRBV6-5	once	-	TRBJ1-2	CASRLTGANYGYTF	TGTGCCAGCAGACTGACAGGAGCTAACTATGGCTACACCTTC
TRBV19	-	TRBD1	TRBJ2-6	CASSTGQGSSGANVLTF	TGTGCCAGTAGTACGGGACAGGGAAGCTCTGGGGCCAACGTCCTGACTTTC
TRBV5-6	-	TRBD1	TRBJ1-2	CASSGTGQGNYGYTF	TGTGCCAGCAGCGGTACGGGACAGGGTAACTATGGCTACACCTTC
TRBV5-4	-	TRBD2	TRBJ2-7	CASSPGGGQEQYF	TGTGCCAGCAGCCCGGGGGGGGGTCAGGAGCAGTACTTC
TRBV5-1	-	TRBD2	TRBJ2-7	CASSLEVSGRDEQYF	TGCGCCAGCAGCTTGGAGGTTAGCGGGAGGGACGAGCAGTACTTC
TRBV18	-	TRBD2	TRBJ2-5	CASSPRSGGPRETQYF	TGTGCCAGCTCACCACGGAGCGGGGGCCCCCGAGAGACCCAGTACTTC
TRBV2	-	-	TRBJ1-2	CASSEGWAGVGYGYTF	TGTGCCAGCAGTGAAGGGTGGGCAGGGGTCGGTTATGGCTACACCTTC
TRBV5-6	-	TRBD1	TRBJ1-2	CASSSHEQGATFFSGYTF	TGTGCCAGCAGCTCCCACGAACAGGGGGCGACCTTTTTTTCGGGCTACACCTTC
TRBV7-8	-	-	TRBJ1-4	CASSRGGLGANEKLFF	TGTGCCAGCAGCCGAGGGGGACTCGGGGCTAATGAAAAACTGTTTTTT
TRBV7-6	-	-	TRBJ2-1	CASSPKSPGINEQFF	TGTGCCAGCAGCCCAAAAAGTCCGGGGATCAATGAGCAGTTCTTC
TRBV19	-	TRBD2	TRBJ2-5	CASRPSGGPQETQYF	TGTGCCAGTAGACCTAGCGGGGGGCCGCAAGAGACCCAGTACTTC
TRBV4-1	-	TRBD1	TRBJ1-2	CASSHEPTGTGYYGYTF	TGCGCCAGCAGCCATGAACCCACCGGGACAGGGTACTATGGCTACACCTTC
TRBV7-9	-	TRBD1	TRBJ2-2	CASSPGTVNTGELFF	TGTGCCAGCAGCCCTGGGACAGTAAACACCGGGGAGCTGTTTTTT
TRBV19	-	-	TRBJ1-1	CASSISLAGVGPAFF	TGTGCCAGTAGTATATCGTTGGCAGGGGTGGGACCAGCTTTCTTT
TRBV30	-	-	TRBJ1-1	CAWSLRTVHTEAFF	TGTGCCTGGTCCCTACGGACAGTCCATACTGAAGCTTTCTTT
TRBV19	-	-	TRBJ1-5	CASSPRAGSEPQHF	TGTGCCAGTAGCCCAAGGGCAGGGTCGGAGCCCCAGCATTTT
TRBV27	-	TRBD1	TRBJ1-6	CASSRDTDRGSFGSPLHF	TGTGCCAGCAGTCGCGACACCGACAGGGGATCCTTTGGTTCACCCCTCCACTTT
TRBV5-6	-	-	TRBJ1-2	CASSLIARGGPSYGYTF	TGTGCCAGCAGCCTAATAGCTAGGGGGGGACCCTCCTATGGCTACACCTTC
TRBV5-4	-	-	TRBJ1-2	CASSFPRQEENYGYTF	TGTGCCAGCAGCTTCCCCAGACAGGAAGAAAACTATGGCTACACCTTC
TRBV4-1	-	TRBD2	TRBJ2-3	CASSQSPAGFTDTQYF	TGCGCCAGCAGCCAATCGCCAGCGGGATTCACAGATACGCAGTATTTT
TRBV15	-	TRBD2	TRBJ2-1	CATSRDPGLSNEQFF	TGTGCCACCAGCAGAGACCCGGGACTATCAAATGAGCAGTTCTTC
TRBV5-4	-	TRBD1	TRBJ1-6	CASSGGQGPNNSPLHF	TGTGCCAGCAGCGGCGGACAGGGGCCGAATAATTCACCCCTCCACTTT
TRBV11-3	once	TRBD2	TRBJ2-1	CASSSPTSGGNEQFF	TGTGCCAGCAGCTCCCCGACTAGCGGGGGGAATGAGCAGTTCTTC
TRBV10-3	once	TRBD2	TRBJ2-5	CAISGGGEVSYQETQYF	TGTGCCATCAGTGGTGGGGGGGAAGTATCGTACCAAGAGACCCAGTACTTC
TRBV29-1	-	TRBD1	TRBJ1-1	CSVETGFATEAFF	TGCAGCGTAGAGACAGGGTTTGCCACTGAAGCTTTCTTT